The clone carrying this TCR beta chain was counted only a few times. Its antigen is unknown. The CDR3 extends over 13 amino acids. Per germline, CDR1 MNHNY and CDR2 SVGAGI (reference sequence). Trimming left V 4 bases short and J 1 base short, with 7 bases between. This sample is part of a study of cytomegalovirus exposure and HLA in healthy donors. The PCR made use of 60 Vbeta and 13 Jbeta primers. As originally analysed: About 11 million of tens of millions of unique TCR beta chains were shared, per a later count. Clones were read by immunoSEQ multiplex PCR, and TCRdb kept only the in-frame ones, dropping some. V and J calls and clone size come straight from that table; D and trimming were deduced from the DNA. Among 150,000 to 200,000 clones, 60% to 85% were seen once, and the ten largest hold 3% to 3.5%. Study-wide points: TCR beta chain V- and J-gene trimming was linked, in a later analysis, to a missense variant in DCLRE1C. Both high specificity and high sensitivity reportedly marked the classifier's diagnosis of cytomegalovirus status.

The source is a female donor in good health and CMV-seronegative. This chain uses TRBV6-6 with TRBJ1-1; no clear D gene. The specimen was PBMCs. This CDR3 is CASSLRGNTEAFF. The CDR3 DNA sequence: TGTGCCAGCAGTTTACGGGGGAACACTGAAGCTTTCTTT.